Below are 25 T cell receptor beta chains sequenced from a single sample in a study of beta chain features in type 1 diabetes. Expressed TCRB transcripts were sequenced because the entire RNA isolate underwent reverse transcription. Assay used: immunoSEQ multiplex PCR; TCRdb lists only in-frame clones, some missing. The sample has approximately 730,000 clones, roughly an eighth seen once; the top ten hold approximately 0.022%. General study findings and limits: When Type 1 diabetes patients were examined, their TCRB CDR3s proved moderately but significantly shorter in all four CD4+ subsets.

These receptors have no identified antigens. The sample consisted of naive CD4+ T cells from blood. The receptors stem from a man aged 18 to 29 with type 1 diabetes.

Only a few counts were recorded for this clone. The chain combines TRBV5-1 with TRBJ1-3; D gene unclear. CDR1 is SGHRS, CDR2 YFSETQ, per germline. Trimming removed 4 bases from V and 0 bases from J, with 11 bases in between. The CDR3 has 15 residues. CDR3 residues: CASSPGDDSGNTIYF. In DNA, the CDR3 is TGCGCCAGCAGCCCAGGTGACGACTCTGGAAACACCATATATTTT.

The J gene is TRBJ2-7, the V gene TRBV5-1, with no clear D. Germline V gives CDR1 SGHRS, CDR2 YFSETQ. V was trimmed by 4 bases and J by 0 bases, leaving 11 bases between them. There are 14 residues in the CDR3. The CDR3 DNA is TGCGCCAGCAGCATCGGACCGGACTCCTACGAGCAGTACTTC. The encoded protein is CASSIGPDSYEQYF.

The CDR3 coding sequence is TGTGCCAGCAGCTTAGCGGGGGTCTCTGAAGCTTTCTTT. It yields the protein CASSLAGVSEAFF. The chain employs TRBV7-9 and TRBJ1-1, with D tentatively TRBD1 (5 bases). Germline CDR1 SEHNR, CDR2 FQNEAQ (reference sequence). This CDR3 has 13 residues. V was clipped by 0 bases and J by 6 bases, with 8 bases between them.

CDR3 in DNA: TGTGCCAGCAGAGTAGGGGGCGATCGTTCGGATGGCTACACCTTC. Translating gives CASRVGGDRSDGYTF. The chain carries TRBV6-6 and TRBJ1-2; 7 bases are shared with TRBD1. With 6 bases clipped from V and 6 bases from J, the junction kept 13 bases outside the gene matches. This CDR3 is 15 amino acids long. CDR1 is MNHNY, CDR2 SVGAGI, per germline (reference sequence).

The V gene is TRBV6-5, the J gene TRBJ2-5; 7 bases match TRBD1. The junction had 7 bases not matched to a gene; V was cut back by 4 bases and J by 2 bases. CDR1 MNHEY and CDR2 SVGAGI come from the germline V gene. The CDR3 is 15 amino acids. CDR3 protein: CASSSRSGGQETQYF. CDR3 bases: TGTGCCAGCAGTTCGCGTTCAGGGGGTCAAGAGACCCAGTACTTC.

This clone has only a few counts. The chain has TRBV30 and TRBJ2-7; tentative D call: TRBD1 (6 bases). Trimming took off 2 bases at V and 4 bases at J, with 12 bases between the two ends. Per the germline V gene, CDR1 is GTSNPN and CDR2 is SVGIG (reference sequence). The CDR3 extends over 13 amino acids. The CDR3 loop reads CAWSLRGIYEQYF. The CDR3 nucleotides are TGTGCCTGGAGTCTCAGGGGAATATACGAGCAGTACTTC. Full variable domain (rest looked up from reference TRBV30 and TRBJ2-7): SQTIHQWPATLVQPVGSPLSLECTVEGTSNPNLYWYRQAAGRGLQLLFYSVGIGQISSEVPQNLSASRPQDRQFILSSKKLLLSDSGFYLCAWSLRGIYEQYFGPGTRLTVT.

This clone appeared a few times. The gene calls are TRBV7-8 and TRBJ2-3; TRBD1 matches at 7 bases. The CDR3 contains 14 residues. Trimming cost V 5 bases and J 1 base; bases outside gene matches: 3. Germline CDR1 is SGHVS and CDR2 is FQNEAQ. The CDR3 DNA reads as TGTGCCAGCAGCAGACAGGGCGGCACAGATACGCAGTATTTT. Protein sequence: CASSRQGGTDTQYF.

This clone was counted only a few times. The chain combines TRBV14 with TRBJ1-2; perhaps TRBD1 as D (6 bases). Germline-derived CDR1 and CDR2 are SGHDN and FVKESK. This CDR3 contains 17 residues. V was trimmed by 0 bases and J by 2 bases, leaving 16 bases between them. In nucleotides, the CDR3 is TGTGCCAGCAGCCAAGATTCATGGGACAACCTCAACTATGGCTACACCTTC. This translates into CASSQDSWDNLNYGYTF.

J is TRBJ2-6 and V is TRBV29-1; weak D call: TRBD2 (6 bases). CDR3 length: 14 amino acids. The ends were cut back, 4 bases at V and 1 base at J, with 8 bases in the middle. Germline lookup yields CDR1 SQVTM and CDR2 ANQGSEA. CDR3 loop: CSVVGRSGANVLTF. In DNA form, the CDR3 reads TGCAGCGTTGTAGGGAGGTCTGGGGCCAACGTCCTGACTTTC. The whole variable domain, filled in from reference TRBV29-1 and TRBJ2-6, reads SAVISQKPSRDICQRGTSLTIQCQVDSQVTMMFWYRQQPGQSLTLIATANQGSEATYESGFVIDKFPISRPNLTFSTLTVSNMSPEDSSIYLCSVVGRSGANVLTFGAGSRLTVL.

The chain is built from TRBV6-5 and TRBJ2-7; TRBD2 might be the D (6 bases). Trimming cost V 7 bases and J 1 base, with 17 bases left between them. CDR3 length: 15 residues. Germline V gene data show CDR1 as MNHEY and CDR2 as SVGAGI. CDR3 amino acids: CASTDPSAGSYEQYF. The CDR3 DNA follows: TGTGCCAGCACGGATCCTAGCGCCGGATCCTACGAGCAGTACTTC.

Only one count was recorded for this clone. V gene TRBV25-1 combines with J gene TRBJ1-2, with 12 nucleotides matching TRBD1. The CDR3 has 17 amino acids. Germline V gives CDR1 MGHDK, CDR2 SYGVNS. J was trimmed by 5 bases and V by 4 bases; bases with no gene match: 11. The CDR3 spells CASSGVPGQGAGYGYTF. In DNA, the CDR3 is TGTGCCAGCAGTGGTGTCCCGGGACAGGGGGCAGGGTATGGCTACACCTTC.

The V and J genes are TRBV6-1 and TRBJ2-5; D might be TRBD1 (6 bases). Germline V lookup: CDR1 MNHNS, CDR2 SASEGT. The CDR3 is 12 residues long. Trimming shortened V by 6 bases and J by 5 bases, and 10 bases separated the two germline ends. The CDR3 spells CASRQGVETQYF. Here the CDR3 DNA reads TGTGCCAGCAGACAGGGAGTGGAGACCCAGTACTTC.

DNA for the CDR3: TGTGCCAGCAGCTATCCCGGGGCTGGCTACAATGAGCAGTTCTTC. Amino acids: CASSYPGAGYNEQFF. The chain combines TRBV28 with TRBJ2-1, with D perhaps matching TRBD1 or TRBD2 (5 bases each). The germline V and J ends were trimmed by 6 bases and 3 bases, with 15 bases remaining between them. Germline V CDR1 and CDR2: MDHEN, SYDVKM. The CDR3 has 15 amino acids.

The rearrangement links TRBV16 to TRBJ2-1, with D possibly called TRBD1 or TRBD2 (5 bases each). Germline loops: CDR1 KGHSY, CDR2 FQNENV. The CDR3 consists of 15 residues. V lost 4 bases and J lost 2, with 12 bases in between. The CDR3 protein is CASSPQGVAYNEQFF. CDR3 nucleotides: TGTGCCAGCAGCCCTCAGGGAGTCGCCTACAATGAGCAGTTCTTC.

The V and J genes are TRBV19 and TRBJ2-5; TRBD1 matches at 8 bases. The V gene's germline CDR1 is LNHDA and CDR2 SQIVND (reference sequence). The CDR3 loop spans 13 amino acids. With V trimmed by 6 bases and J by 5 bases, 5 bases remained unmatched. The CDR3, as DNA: TGTGCCAGTAGCCGGACAGGGTTTGAGACCCAGTACTTC. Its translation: CASSRTGFETQYF.

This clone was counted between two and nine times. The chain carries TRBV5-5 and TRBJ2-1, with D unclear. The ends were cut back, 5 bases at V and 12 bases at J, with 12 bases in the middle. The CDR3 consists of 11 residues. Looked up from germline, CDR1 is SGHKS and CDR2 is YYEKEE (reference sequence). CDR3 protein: CASSAEEMQFF. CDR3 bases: TGTGCCAGCAGTGCTGAGGAGATGCAGTTCTTC.

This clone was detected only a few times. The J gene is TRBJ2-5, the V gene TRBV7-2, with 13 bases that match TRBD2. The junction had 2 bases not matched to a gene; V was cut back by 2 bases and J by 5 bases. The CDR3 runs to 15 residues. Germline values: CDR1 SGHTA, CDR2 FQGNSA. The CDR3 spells CASSLTSGGAETQYF. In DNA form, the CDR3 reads TGTGCCAGCAGCTTAACTAGCGGGGGGGCGGAGACCCAGTACTTC.

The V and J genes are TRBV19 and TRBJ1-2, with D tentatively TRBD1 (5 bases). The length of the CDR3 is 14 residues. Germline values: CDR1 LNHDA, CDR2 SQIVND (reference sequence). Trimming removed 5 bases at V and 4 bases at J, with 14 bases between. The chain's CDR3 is CASSLNGGAYGYTF. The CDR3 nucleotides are TGTGCCAGTAGTCTCAACGGCGGGGCCTATGGCTACACCTTC.

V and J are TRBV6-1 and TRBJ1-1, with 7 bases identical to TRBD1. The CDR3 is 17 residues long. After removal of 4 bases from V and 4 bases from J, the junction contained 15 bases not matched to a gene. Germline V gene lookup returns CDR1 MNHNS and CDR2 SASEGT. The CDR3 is CASSGKQGGTVATEAFF. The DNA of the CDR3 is TGTGCCAGCAGTGGGAAACAGGGAGGGACAGTGGCCACTGAAGCTTTCTTT.

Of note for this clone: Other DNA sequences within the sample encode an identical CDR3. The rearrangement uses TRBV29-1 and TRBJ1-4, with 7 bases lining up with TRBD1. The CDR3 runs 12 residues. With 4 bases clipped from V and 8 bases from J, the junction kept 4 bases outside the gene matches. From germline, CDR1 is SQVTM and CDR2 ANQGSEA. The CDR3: CSVAGGGEKLFF. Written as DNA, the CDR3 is TGCAGCGTTGCAGGGGGTGGGGAAAAACTGTTTTTT. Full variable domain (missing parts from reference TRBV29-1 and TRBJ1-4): SAVISQKPSRDICQRGTSLTIQCQVDSQVTMMFWYRQQPGQSLTLIATANQGSEATYESGFVIDKFPISRPNLTFSTLTVSNMSPEDSSIYLCSVAGGGEKLFFGSGTQLSVL.

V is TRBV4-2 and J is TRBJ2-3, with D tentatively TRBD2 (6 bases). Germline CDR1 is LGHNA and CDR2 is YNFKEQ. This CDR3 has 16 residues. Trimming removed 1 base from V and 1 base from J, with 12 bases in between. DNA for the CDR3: TGTGCCAGCAGCCAAGGTGCGGGACGTGGCACAGATACGCAGTATTTT. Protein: CASSQGAGRGTDTQYF.

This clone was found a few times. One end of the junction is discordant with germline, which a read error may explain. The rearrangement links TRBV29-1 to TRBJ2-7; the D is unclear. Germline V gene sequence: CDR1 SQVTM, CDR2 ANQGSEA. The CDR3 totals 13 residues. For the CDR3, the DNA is TGCAGCGGTGAAGACACACATCTCTACGAGCAGTACTTC. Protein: CSGEDTHLYEQYF.

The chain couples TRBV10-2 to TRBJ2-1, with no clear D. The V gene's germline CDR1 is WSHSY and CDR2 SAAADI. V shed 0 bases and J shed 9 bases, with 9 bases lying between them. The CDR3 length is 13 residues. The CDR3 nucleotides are TGCGCCAGCAGTGAGTCGCGATGGAGTGAGCAGTTCTTC. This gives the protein CASSESRWSEQFF.

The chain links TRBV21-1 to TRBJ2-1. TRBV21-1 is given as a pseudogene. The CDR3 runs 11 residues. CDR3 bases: TGTGCCAGCTGCTCCGGGACCGACTCCTTCTTC. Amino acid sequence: CASCSGTDSFF.

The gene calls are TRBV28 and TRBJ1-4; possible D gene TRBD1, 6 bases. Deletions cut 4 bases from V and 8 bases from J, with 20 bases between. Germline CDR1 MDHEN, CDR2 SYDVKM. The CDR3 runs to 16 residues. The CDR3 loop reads CASSSPITGTSEKLFF. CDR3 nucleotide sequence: TGTGCCAGCAGTTCACCCATAACCGGGACATCCGAAAAACTGTTTTTT.